These 31 T cell receptor beta chains were all obtained from the same sample, sequenced in a study of CD8+CD57+ T cells in acquired aplastic anemia. TCR beta VDJ and CDR3 profiling used genomic DNA as template. Via MiXCR, TCRdb re-called the reads, giving one row per CDR3 protein. The table has about 210,000 distinct CDR3 sequences, over 55% seen once. Material for sequencing was sorted CD4+, CD8+, or CD8+CD57+ T cells (not recorded which) from PBMCs. Source of these receptors: a human donor in good health.

The rearrangement uses TRBV27 and TRBJ2-1; 9 positions agree with TRBD1. The V and J ends lost 6 bases and 4 bases, in that order; junction bases with no gene match: 4. The germline gives CDR1 MNHEY, CDR2 SMNVEV (reference sequence). The length of the CDR3 is 14 residues. CDR3: CASRTGQGYNEQFF. CDR3 nucleotides: TGTGCCAGCAGAACGGGACAGGGATACAATGAGCAGTTCTTC.

This clonotype has just one count. This rearrangement joins TRBV2 to TRBJ2-1; 8 bases are a match to TRBD2. Germline lookup yields CDR1 SNHLY and CDR2 FYNNEI. Trimming cost V 4 bases and J 10 bases; bases outside gene matches: 6. The CDR3 is 13 residues long. The chain's CDR3 is CASSGGLAWEQFF. In DNA, the CDR3 is TGTGCCAGCAGTGGAGGACTAGCTTGGGAGCAGTTCTTC.

This clonotype was seen repeatedly, ten times or more. This chain connects TRBV4-2 to TRBJ1-5; 8 positions match TRBD1. With 4 bases clipped from V and 7 bases from J, the junction kept 6 bases outside the gene matches. Germline V gene data show CDR1 as LGHNA and CDR2 as YNFKEQ. The CDR3 runs 14 residues. The CDR3 sequence: CASSPTGGEQPQHF. CDR3 nucleotides: TGTGCCAGCAGCCCAACAGGGGGGGAACAGCCCCAGCATTTT.

In regard to this clonotype: At one end, the junction sequence differs from germline, possibly due to a read error. This chain joins TRBV20-1 and TRBJ1-5, with unresolved D. Germline V gene sequence: CDR1 DFQATT, CDR2 SNEGSKA (reference sequence). The CDR3 runs to 15 residues. In nucleotides, the CDR3 is TGCAGTGCTAGTGGCGGGGAGGATAGCAATCAGCCCCGGCATTTT. Translating it yields CSASGGEDSNQPRHF.

The chain is built from TRBV19 and TRBJ1-6, with D tentatively TRBD1 (5 bases). V lost 5 bases to trimming and J lost 7 bases, with 18 bases between them. The CDR3 has 16 amino acids. Germline CDR1 is LNHDA and CDR2 is SQIVND (reference sequence). CDR3 amino acids: CASSRPDRGRNSPLHF. Here the CDR3 DNA reads TGTGCCAGTAGTCGCCCCGACCGGGGCCGAAATTCACCCCTCCACTTT.

V gene TRBV15 combines with J gene TRBJ1-6, with 10 bases identical to TRBD1. Germline V gene sequence: CDR1 LNHNV, CDR2 YYDKDF (reference sequence). J gave up 7 bases and V 4 bases, and 7 bases lay outside the gene matches. This CDR3 has 16 amino acids. CDR3 sequence: CATSIGQGVGNSPLHF. DNA of the CDR3: TGTGCCACCAGCATTGGACAGGGGGTCGGCAATTCACCCCTCCACTTT.

The chain employs TRBV10-1 and TRBJ2-1; 12 positions agree with TRBD2. The CDR3 sequence is 17 residues long. Trimming at V came to 7 bases and at J to 7 bases, leaving 14 bases not matched to a gene. In germline, CDR1 is WNHNN, CDR2 SYGVQD (reference sequence). The CDR3 loop is CASISPGLAGLLNEQFF. DNA for the CDR3: TGCGCCAGCATCAGTCCCGGACTAGCGGGATTGTTAAATGAGCAGTTCTTC.

The J gene is TRBJ2-7, the V gene TRBV20-1; no firm D call. Germline CDR1 is DFQATT and CDR2 is SNEGSKA (reference sequence). There are 13 residues in the CDR3. V was cut by 1 base and J by 3 bases, with 10 bases left in between. The CDR3 here is CSARAKTDYEQYF. DNA of the CDR3: TGCAGTGCTAGAGCCAAAACAGACTACGAGCAGTACTTC.

This clonotype was counted at least ten times. The chain uses TRBV19 and TRBJ2-7; D possibly corresponds to TRBD1 (6 bases). The germline gives CDR1 LNHDA, CDR2 SQIVND (reference sequence). The CDR3 sequence is 13 residues long. Trimming took off 4 bases at V and 4 bases at J, with 11 bases between the two ends. The CDR3 coding sequence is TGTGCCAGTAGTACGCGACAGGAATACGAGCAGTACTTC. Amino acid sequence: CASSTRQEYEQYF.

This clonotype was picked up many times. V usage is TRBV2 and J usage is TRBJ1-1; D is uncertain. CDR1 and CDR2 from the germline V gene are SNHLY and FYNNEI. V was shortened by 3 bases and J by 2 bases, with 7 bases between the two germline ends. The CDR3 extends over 13 amino acids. CDR3 sequence reads: CASSEDGNTEAFF. The CDR3 nucleotides are TGTGCCAGCAGTGAGGACGGTAACACTGAAGCTTTCTTT.

In regard to this clonotype: This may arise from a read error, as a much more abundant clone is one base away. The V call is TRBV13, the J call TRBJ2-1; D gene unclear. The CDR3 is made up of 12 amino acids. Germline loops: CDR1 PRHDT, CDR2 FYEKMQ (reference sequence). Written as DNA, the CDR3 is TGCGCCAGCAGCCATGTCGGAAATGAGCAGTTCTTC. Its translation: CASSHVGNEQFF.

This clonotype occurred many times. The V gene is TRBV13, the J gene TRBJ1-1, with a weak D call TRBD1 (5 bases). This CDR3 has 12 residues. Trimming took 5 bases from V and 7 from J, leaving 11 bases between them. Looked up from germline, CDR1 is PRHDT and CDR2 is FYEKMQ (reference sequence). As DNA, the CDR3 is TGTGCCAGCAGCGAGACAGAGGATGAAGCTTTCTTT. As protein: CASSETEDEAFF.

V usage is TRBV24-1 and J usage is TRBJ2-1; 8 nucleotides match TRBD1. Trimming at V came to 0 bases and at J to 5 bases, leaving 5 bases not matched to a gene. CDR1 and CDR2 (germline): KGHDR, SFDVKD. This CDR3 comprises 16 residues. CDR3 in amino acids: CATSDLNRGMDNEQFF. The CDR3 nucleotides read TGTGCCACCAGTGATTTGAACAGGGGGATGGACAATGAGCAGTTCTTC.

The gene calls are TRBV29-1 and TRBJ1-5; 8 nucleotides line up with TRBD1. CDR3 length equals 13 residues. CDR1 is SQVTM and CDR2 is ANQGSEA in the germline V gene. After removal of 6 bases from V and 4 bases from J, the junction contained 5 bases not matched to a gene. The DNA for the CDR3 is TGCAGCGTGTTGGACAGGGAAAATCAGCCCCAGCATTTT. This codes for CSVLDRENQPQHF.

The J gene is TRBJ1-6, the V gene TRBV5-4; possible D gene TRBD1, 6 bases. In germline, CDR1 is SGHNT, CDR2 YYREEE (reference sequence). The CDR3 contains 16 residues. With 5 bases removed from V and 7 bases from J, the gap between germline ends came to 19 bases. For the CDR3, the DNA is TGTGCCAGCAGAACCTCCGAGGGGGGACGAAATTCACCCCTCCACTTT. It codes for CASRTSEGGRNSPLHF.

The table lists this clonotype with many counts. The rearrangement joins TRBV5-6 to TRBJ1-1; D remains ambiguous. The CDR3 contains 13 residues. CDR1 SGHDT and CDR2 YYEEEE come from the germline V gene. V dropped 3 bases and J dropped 7 bases, with 13 bases sitting between them. CDR3 in amino acids: CASSSMRLGEAFF. The DNA of the CDR3 is TGTGCCAGCAGCTCGATGAGGTTGGGTGAAGCTTTCTTT.

The chain combines TRBV7-9 with TRBJ2-7; TRBD2 is a possible D gene (5 bases). Germline-derived CDR1 and CDR2 are SEHNR and FQNEAQ (reference sequence). The length of the CDR3 is 13 residues. V was shortened by 5 bases and J by 5 bases, with 13 bases between the two germline ends. CDR3 nucleotides: TGTGCCAGCAGCCCCGCCCCGAGGGACGAGCAGTACTTC. It translates to CASSPAPRDEQYF.

V gene TRBV2 combines with J gene TRBJ1-5, with D maybe TRBD1 (5 bases). The CDR3 length is 14 residues. CDR1 and CDR2 from the germline V gene are SNHLY and FYNNEI. The V end was cut by 6 bases, the J end by 2 bases, with 11 bases between. Here the CDR3 DNA reads TGTGCCAGCAGGGAACAGGAAGGCAATCAGCCCCAGCATTTT. Residues: CASREQEGNQPQHF.

The CDR3 DNA reads as TGCAGTGCCCCCCCGCCGAATTCCTACGAGCAGTACTTC. Residues: CSAPPPNSYEQYF. V is TRBV20-1 and J is TRBJ2-7; the D is unclear. Deletions cut 6 bases from V and 1 base from J, with 13 bases between. Germline V gene sequence: CDR1 DFQATT, CDR2 SNEGSKA (reference sequence). CDR3 length: 13 residues.

Concerning this clonotype: An end of the junction does not agree with germline; a read error may underlie this. This chain links TRBV2 with TRBJ1-5; D uncertain. The CDR3 spans 16 residues. CDR1 SNHLY and CDR2 FYNNEI come from the germline V gene. The CDR3 DNA reads TGTGCTAGCAGTGTCAACGAAGGGAGGGCCAATCAGCCCCAGCATTTT. Translating gives CASSVNEGRANQPQHF.

V and J are TRBV29-1 and TRBJ2-2, with 9 bases matching TRBD1. The CDR3 runs 14 residues. Germline V lookup: CDR1 SQVTM, CDR2 ANQGSEA. The V segment lost 7 bases and the J segment 4 bases; nucleotides outside the gene matches: 7. The chain's CDR3 is CSAEGQGPTGELFF. The CDR3 DNA is TGCAGCGCCGAGGGACAGGGACCCACCGGGGAGCTGTTTTTT.

V usage is TRBV7-2 and J usage is TRBJ1-5; D unclear. The V gene's germline CDR1 is SGHTA and CDR2 FQGNSA. The CDR3 consists of 15 residues. V lost 0 bases and J 4 bases, leaving 10 bases between the germline ends. The CDR3 bases are TGTGCCAGCAGCTTAGCATGGTCCCTAAATCAGCCCCAGCATTTT. Protein sequence: CASSLAWSLNQPQHF.

The chain uses TRBV20-1 and TRBJ1-6; D is unclear. Trimming shortened V by 3 bases and J by 7 bases, and 16 bases separated the two germline ends. CDR3 size: 15 residues. Germline V gives CDR1 DFQATT, CDR2 SNEGSKA (reference sequence). The CDR3 region is CSARLQPNPNSPLHF. CDR3 DNA: TGCAGTGCTAGGTTACAGCCGAATCCCAATTCACCCCTCCACTTT.

V usage is TRBV25-1 and J usage is TRBJ1-2; D is perhaps TRBD1 (6 bases). The germline gives CDR1 MGHDK, CDR2 SYGVNS. V was shortened by 4 bases and J by 4 bases, with 25 bases between the two germline ends. The CDR3 is 18 amino acids. As DNA, the CDR3 is TGTGCCAGCAGTGCCTATCCGGGACAAGGCGGCGCTGGCTATGGCTACACCTTC. Translated: CASSAYPGQGGAGYGYTF.

This clonotype was found many times. V is TRBV7-6 and J is TRBJ2-3, with 12 bases matching TRBD2. The germline V gene has CDR1 SGHVS and CDR2 FNYEAQ. The ends lost 5 bases at V and 0 bases at J; junction bases unmatched: 6. The CDR3 loop spans 17 amino acids. The CDR3: CASSAMGLAGSTDTQYF. For the CDR3, the DNA is TGTGCCAGCAGCGCGATGGGACTAGCGGGCAGCACAGATACGCAGTATTTT.

The CDR3 sequence: CATSSSRAGGYTF. The CDR3 region has the DNA TGTGCCACCAGCAGTTCGAGGGCCGGAGGCTACACCTTC. V and J are TRBV15 and TRBJ1-2; no reliable D call. Germline V lookup: CDR1 LNHNV, CDR2 YYDKDF (reference sequence). CDR3 length equals 13 residues. V shed 3 bases and J shed 8 bases, with 13 bases lying between them.

This clonotype appeared a single time. Since the CDR3 does not end with the conserved phenylalanine or tryptophan, this likely comes from a read error. V usage is TRBV10-3 and J usage is TRBJ1-1, with 7 positions matching TRBD1. Germline V gene lookup returns CDR1 ENHRY and CDR2 SYGVKD. V lost 2 bases to trimming and J lost 8 bases; unmatched junction nucleotides: 2. The CDR3 contains 12 residues. The CDR3 bases are TGTGCCATCAGTGAGGGGGACAGAGAAGCTTTCTCT. It yields the protein CAISEGDREAFS.

The J gene is TRBJ1-1, the V gene TRBV20-1; D remains unclear. Germline V gene data show CDR1 as DFQATT and CDR2 as SNEGSKA (reference sequence). Trimming took off 6 bases at V and 5 bases at J, with 13 bases between the two ends. The CDR3 runs 12 residues. The DNA for the CDR3 is TGCAGTGCGGCGGGAGAAGAAACTGAAGCTTTCTTT. This translates into CSAAGEETEAFF.

The chain recombines TRBV4-1 with TRBJ1-2; D unclear. This CDR3 has 13 amino acids. Germline CDR1 reads MGHRA; CDR2 reads YSYEKL. V shed 1 base and J shed 6 bases, with 9 bases lying between them. CDR3 coding DNA: TGCGCCAGCAGCCAAGGAGGAGGGCATGGCTACACCTTC. This encodes CASSQGGGHGYTF.

For this clonotype: Sequence at one end of the junction differs from germline and may be a read error. V is TRBV7-9 and J is TRBJ2-5; D tentatively reads TRBD1 or TRBD2 (5 bases each). This CDR3 is 16 amino acids long. Germline V gene lookup returns CDR1 SEHNR and CDR2 FQNEAQ (reference sequence). The CDR3 sequence is CAGSLPIGDGEETQYF. The CDR3 region has the DNA TGTGCCGGCAGCCTCCCCATCGGGGACGGAGAAGAGACCCAGTACTTC.

The CDR3 protein is CASSGGTGGKGLEQYF. In DNA form, the CDR3 reads TGCGCCAGCAGTGGGGGGACAGGCGGCAAGGGGCTGGAGCAGTACTTC. The rearrangement joins TRBV10-2 to TRBJ2-7; 8 bases agree with TRBD1. The CDR3 has 16 residues. The V and J ends lost 4 bases and 7 bases, in that order; junction bases with no gene match: 15. CDR1 WSHSY and CDR2 SAAADI come from the germline V gene.